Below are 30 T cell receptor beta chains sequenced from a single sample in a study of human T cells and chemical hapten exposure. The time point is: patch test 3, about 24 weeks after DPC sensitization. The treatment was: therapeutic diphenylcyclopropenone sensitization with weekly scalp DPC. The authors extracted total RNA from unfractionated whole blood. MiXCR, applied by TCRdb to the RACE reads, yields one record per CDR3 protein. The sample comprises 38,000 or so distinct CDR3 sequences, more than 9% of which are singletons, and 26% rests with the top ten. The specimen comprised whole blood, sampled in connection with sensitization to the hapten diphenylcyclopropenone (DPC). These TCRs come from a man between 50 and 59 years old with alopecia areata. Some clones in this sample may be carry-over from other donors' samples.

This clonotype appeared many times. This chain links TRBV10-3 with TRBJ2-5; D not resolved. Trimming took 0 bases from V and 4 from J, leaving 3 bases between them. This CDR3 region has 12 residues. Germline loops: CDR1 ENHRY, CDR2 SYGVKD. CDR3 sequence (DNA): TGTGCCATCAGTGAGTCCGGAGAGACCCAGTACTTC. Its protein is CAISESGETQYF.

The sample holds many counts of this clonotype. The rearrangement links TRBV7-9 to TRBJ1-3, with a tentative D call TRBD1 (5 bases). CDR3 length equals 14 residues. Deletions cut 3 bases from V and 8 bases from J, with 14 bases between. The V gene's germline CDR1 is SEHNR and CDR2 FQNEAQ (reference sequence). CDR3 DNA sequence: TGTGCCAGCAGCTTCCTTGCAGGAGGGGACACCATATATTTT. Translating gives CASSFLAGGDTIYF.

CDR3 coding DNA: TGTGCCAGCAGCAAACCGGGACAGGGGGCCCAGGGGACCCAGTACTTC. The encoded protein is CASSKPGQGAQGTQYF. J is TRBJ2-5 and V is TRBV21-1; TRBD1, the D gene given by the table, was not confirmed from the DNA. TRBV21-1 corresponds to a pseudogene. This CDR3 comprises 16 residues.

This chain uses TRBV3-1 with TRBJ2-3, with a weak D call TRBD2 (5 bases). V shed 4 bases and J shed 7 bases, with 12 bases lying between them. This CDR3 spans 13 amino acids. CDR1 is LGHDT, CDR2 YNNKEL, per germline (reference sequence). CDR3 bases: TGTGCCAGCAGCCTCGGGGAGTCTTATACGCAGTATTTT. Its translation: CASSLGESYTQYF.

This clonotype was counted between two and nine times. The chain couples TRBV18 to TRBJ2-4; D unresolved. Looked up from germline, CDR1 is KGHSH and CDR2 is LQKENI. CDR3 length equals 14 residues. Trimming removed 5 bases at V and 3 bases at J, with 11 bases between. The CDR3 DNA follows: TGTGCCAGCTCATCCTACGTCCACAAAAACATTCAGTACTTC. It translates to CASSSYVHKNIQYF.

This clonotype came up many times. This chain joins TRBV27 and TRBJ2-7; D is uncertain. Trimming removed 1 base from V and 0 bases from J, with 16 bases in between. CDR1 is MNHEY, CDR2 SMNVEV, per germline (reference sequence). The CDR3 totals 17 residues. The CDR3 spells CASSLFPSAESSYEQYF. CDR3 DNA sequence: TGTGCCAGCAGTTTATTCCCCTCGGCAGAGAGCTCCTACGAGCAGTACTTC.

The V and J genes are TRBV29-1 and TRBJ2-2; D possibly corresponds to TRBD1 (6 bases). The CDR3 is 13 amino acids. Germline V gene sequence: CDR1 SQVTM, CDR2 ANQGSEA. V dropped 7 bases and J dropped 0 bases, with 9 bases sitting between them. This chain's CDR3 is CSAQGSNTGELFF. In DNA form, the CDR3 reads TGCAGCGCCCAGGGGTCGAACACCGGGGAGCTGTTTTTT.

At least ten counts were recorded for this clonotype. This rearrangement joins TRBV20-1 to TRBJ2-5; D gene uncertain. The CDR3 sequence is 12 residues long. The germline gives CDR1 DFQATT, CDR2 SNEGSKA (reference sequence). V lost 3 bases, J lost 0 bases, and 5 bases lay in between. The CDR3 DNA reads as TGCAGTGCTAGCGGCTACCAAGAGACCCAGTACTTC. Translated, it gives CSASGYQETQYF.

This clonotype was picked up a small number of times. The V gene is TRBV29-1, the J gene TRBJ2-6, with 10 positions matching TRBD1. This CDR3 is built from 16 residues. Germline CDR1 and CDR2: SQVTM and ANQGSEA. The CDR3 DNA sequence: TGCCCCTGGAGGGACAGGGGTTACTCTGGGGCCAACGTCCTGACTTTC. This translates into CPWRDRGYSGANVLTF.

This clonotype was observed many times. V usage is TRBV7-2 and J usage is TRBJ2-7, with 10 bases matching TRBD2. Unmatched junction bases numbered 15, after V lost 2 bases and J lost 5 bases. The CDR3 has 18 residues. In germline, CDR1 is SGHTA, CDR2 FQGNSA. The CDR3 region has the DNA TGTGCCAGCAGCTTAATGGCTCTTGGACTAGCGGCCCCCGACGAGCAGTACTTC. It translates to CASSLMALGLAAPDEQYF.

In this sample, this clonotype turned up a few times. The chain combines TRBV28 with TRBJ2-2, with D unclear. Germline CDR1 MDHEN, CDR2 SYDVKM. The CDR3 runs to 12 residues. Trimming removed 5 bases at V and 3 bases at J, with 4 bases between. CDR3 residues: CASSPHTGELFF. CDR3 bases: TGTGCCAGCAGTCCCCACACCGGGGAGCTGTTTTTT.

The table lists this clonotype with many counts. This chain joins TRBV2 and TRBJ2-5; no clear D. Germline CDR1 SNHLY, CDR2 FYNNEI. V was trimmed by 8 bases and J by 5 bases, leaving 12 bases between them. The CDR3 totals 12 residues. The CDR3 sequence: CASGGLRETQYF. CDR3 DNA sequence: TGTGCCAGCGGCGGTTTGCGGGAGACCCAGTACTTC.

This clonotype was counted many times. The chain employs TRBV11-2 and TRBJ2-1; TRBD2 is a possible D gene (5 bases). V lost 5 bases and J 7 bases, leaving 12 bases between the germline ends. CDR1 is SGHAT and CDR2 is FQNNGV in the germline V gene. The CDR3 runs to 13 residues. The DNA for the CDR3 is TGTGCCAGCAGCCTAGGACTGATGAATGAGCAGTTCTTC. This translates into CASSLGLMNEQFF.

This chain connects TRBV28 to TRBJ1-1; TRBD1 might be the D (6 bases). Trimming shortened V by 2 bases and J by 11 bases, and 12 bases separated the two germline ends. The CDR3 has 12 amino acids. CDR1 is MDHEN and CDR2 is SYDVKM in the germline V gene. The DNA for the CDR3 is TGTGCCAGCAGTTTAGGCAGGGGAGCTGCTTTCTTT. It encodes CASSLGRGAAFF.

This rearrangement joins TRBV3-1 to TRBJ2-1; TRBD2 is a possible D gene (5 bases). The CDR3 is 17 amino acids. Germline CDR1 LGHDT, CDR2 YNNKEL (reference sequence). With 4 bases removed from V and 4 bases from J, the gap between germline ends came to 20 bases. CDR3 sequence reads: CASSRLPGSSPYNEQFF. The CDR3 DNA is TGTGCCAGCAGCCGCCTACCCGGGTCTAGCCCTTACAATGAGCAGTTCTTC.

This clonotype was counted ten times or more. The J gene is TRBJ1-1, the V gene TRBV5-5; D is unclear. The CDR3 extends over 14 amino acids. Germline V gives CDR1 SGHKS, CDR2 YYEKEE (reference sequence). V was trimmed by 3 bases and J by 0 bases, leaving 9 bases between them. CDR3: CASSSYLMNTEAFF. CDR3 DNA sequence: TGTGCCAGCAGCTCCTACCTCATGAACACTGAAGCTTTCTTT.

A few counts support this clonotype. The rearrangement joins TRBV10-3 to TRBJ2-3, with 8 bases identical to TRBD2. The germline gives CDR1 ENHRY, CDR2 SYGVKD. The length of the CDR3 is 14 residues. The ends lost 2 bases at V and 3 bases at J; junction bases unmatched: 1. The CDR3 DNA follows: TGTGCCATCAGTGAGACTAGCGGAACAGATACGCAGTATTTT. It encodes CAISETSGTDTQYF.

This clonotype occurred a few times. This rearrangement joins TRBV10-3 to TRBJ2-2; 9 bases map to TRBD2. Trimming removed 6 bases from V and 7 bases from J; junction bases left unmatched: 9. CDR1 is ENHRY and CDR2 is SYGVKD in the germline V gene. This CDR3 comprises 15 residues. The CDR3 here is CAISRREGGIGELFF. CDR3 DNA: TGTGCCATCAGCCGGCGGGAGGGCGGCATCGGGGAGCTGTTTTTT.

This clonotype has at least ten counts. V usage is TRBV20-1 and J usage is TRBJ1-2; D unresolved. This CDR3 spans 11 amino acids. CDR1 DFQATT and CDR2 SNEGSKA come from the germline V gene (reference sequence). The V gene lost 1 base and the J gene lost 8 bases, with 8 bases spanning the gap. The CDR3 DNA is TGCAGTGCTAGAGCCGGAACAGGCTACACCTTC. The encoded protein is CSARAGTGYTF.

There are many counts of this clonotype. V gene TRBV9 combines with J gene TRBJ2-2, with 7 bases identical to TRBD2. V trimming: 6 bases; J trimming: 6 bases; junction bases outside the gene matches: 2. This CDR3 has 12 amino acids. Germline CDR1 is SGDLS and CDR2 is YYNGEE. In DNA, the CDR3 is TGTGCCAGCAACCGGGGGGCCGGGGAGCTGTTTTTT. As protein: CASNRGAGELFF.

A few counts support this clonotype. The CDR3 region is CASSYPEGSVNYGYTF. The DNA of the CDR3 is TGTGCCAGCAGTTATCCTGAGGGCTCCGTCAACTATGGCTACACCTTC. The V gene is TRBV6-2 or TRBV6-3, the J gene TRBJ1-2; D gene ambiguous. V lost 3 bases and J 2 bases, leaving 16 bases between the germline ends. The CDR3 totals 16 residues. The germline gives CDR1 MNHEY, CDR2 SVGEGT.

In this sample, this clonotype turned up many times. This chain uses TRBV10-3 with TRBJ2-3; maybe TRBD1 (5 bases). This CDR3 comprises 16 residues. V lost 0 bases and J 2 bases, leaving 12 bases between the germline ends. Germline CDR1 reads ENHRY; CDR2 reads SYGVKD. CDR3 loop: CAISESEGAITDTQYF. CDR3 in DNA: TGTGCCATCAGTGAGTCTGAAGGGGCCATCACAGATACGCAGTATTTT.

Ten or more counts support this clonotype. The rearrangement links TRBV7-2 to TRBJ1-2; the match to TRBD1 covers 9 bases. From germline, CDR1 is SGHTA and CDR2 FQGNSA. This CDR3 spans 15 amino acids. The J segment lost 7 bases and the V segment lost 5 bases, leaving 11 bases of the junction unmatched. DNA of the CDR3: TGTGCCAGCAGCGAGGGGACAGGGATTCAACGTGGCTACACCTTC. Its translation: CASSEGTGIQRGYTF.

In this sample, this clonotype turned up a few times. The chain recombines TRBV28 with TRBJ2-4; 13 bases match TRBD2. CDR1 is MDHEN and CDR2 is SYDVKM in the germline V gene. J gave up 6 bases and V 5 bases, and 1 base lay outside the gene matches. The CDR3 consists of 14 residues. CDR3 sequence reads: CASSRTSGRNIQYF. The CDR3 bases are TGTGCCAGCAGTCGGACTAGCGGGAGAAACATTCAGTACTTC.

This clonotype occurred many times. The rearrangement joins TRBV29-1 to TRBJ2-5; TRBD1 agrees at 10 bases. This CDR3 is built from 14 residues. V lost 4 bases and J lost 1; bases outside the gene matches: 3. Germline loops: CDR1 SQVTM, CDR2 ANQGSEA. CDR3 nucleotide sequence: TGCAGCGTTGTACGACAGGGGGCCCAAGAGACCCAGTACTTC. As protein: CSVVRQGAQETQYF.

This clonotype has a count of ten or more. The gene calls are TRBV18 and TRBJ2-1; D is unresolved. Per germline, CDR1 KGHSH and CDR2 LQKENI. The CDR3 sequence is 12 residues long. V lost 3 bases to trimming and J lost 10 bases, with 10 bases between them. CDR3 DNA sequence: TGTGCCAGCTCACCGACGGATCGGGAGCAGTTCTTC. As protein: CASSPTDREQFF.

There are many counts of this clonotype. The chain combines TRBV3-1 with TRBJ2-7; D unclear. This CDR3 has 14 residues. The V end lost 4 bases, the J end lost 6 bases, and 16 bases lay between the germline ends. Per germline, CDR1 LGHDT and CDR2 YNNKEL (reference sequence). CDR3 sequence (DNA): TGTGCCAGCAGCCTAGAGTGGGGTTCCCCCGAGCAGTACTTC. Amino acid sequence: CASSLEWGSPEQYF.

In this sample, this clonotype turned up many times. The CDR3 sequence: CASSQERYSTDTQYF. CDR3 DNA: TGTGCCAGCAGCCAAGAACGTTACTCCACAGATACGCAGTATTTT. V usage is TRBV3-1 and J usage is TRBJ2-3; D gene unclear. This CDR3 contains 15 residues. V was shortened by 0 bases and J by 2 bases, with 9 bases between the two germline ends. Looked up from germline, CDR1 is LGHDT and CDR2 is YNNKEL (reference sequence).

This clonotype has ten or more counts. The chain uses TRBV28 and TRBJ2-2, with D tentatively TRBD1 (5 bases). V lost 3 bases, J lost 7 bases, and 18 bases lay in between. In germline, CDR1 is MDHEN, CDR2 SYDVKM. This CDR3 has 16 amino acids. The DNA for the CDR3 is TGTGCCAGCAGTTTTTCAGGGAATGTTCGAAGCGGGGAGCTGTTTTTT. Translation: CASSFSGNVRSGELFF.

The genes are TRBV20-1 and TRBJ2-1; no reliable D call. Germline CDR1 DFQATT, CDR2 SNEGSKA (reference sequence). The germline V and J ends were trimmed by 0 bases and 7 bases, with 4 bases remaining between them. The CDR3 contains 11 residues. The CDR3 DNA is TGCAGTGCTAGAGAATGGAATGAGCAGTTCTTC. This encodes CSAREWNEQFF.